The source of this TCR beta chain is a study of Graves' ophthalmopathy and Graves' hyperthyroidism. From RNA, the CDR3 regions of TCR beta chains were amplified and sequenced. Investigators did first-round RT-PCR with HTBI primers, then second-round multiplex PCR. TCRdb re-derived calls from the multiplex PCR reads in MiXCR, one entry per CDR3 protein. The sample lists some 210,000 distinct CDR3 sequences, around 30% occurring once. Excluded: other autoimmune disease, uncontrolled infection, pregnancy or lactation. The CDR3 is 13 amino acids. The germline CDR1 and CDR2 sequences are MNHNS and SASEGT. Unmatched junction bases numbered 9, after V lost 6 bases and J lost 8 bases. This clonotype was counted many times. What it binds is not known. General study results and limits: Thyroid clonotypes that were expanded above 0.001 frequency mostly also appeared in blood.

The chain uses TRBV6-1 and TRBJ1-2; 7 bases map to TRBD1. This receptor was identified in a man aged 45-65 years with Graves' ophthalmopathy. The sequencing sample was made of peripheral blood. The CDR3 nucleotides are TGTGCCAGCAGAGACGTACAGGGGATCGGCTACACCTTC. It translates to CASRDVQGIGYTF.